What follows are 27 T cell receptor beta chains derived from one specimen sequenced in a study of cytomegalovirus exposure and HLA in healthy donors. A multiplex PCR was run with 60 Vbeta primers and 13 Jbeta primers. Produced via immunoSEQ multiplex PCR; TCRdb's table is partial and in-frame only. This table has approximately 150,000 clones, roughly two thirds appearing once. Sequenced material: PBMCs. All receptors derive from a woman between 18 and 29 years old in good health and CMV-seropositive.

The V and J genes are TRBV7-9 and TRBJ2-7; tentatively, D is TRBD1 (5 bases). Germline V gives CDR1 SEHNR, CDR2 FQNEAQ (reference sequence). The CDR3 sequence is 14 residues long. V was pared by 1 base and J by 4 bases, with 11 bases between. DNA of the CDR3: TGTGCCAGCAGCTTAGGCCTCAGGGAATACGAGCAGTACTTC. Its translation is CASSLGLREYEQYF.

This clone appeared a few times. The CDR3 coding sequence is TGTGCCAGCATCACCCAGATGAACACTGAAGCTTTCTTT. Translation gives CASITQMNTEAFF. The chain uses TRBV2 and TRBJ1-1; D is ambiguous. Germline V gene lookup returns CDR1 SNHLY and CDR2 FYNNEI. V lost 7 bases and J 0 bases, leaving 9 bases between the germline ends. CDR3 size: 13 residues. Looking up the rest from reference TRBV2 and TRBJ1-1 gives the full variable domain: EPEVTQTPSHQVTQMGQEVILRCVPISNHLYFYWYRQILGQKVEFLVSFYNNEISEKSEIFDDQFSVERPDGSNFTLKIRSTKLEDSAMYFCASITQMNTEAFFGQGTRLTVV.

The genes are TRBV2 and TRBJ2-2; maybe TRBD1 (6 bases). The CDR3 has 15 residues. V lost 4 bases, J lost 6 bases, and 15 bases lay in between. The germline V gene encodes CDR1 SNHLY and CDR2 FYNNEI. The chain's CDR3 is CASSVTGLGAGELFF. The CDR3 DNA reads as TGTGCCAGCAGTGTTACAGGGTTAGGGGCCGGGGAGCTGTTTTTT.

This sequence joins TRBV9 and TRBJ2-1, with 7 bases aligning to TRBD2. The ends lost 0 bases at V and 6 bases at J; junction bases unmatched: 6. This CDR3 is built from 15 residues. Germline CDR1 and CDR2: SGDLS and YYNGEE. The CDR3 DNA reads TGTGCCAGCAGCGTAGCGGCGGGAGAGGGCAATGAGCAGTTCTTC. The encoded protein is CASSVAAGEGNEQFF.

V usage is TRBV7-9 and J usage is TRBJ2-7; D uncertain. V was shortened by 5 bases and J by 3 bases, with 8 bases between the two germline ends. The CDR3 runs 12 residues. CDR1 and CDR2 (germline): SEHNR, FQNEAQ (reference sequence). CDR3 bases: TGTGCCAGCAGCCCATACAGCTACGAGCAGTACTTC. It encodes CASSPYSYEQYF.

This sequence joins TRBV7-6 and TRBJ2-1, with 7 bases that match TRBD2. Per the germline V gene, CDR1 is SGHVS and CDR2 is FNYEAQ. V was pared by 4 bases and J by 0 bases, with 9 bases of the junction left unmatched. The CDR3 runs to 17 residues. Written as DNA, the CDR3 is TGTGCCAGCAGCTCCCGCGAGCGGGGAGCCTCCTACAATGAGCAGTTCTTC. This gives the protein CASSSRERGASYNEQFF.

The J gene is TRBJ2-3, the V gene TRBV27; 8 nucleotides align to TRBD2. Germline assignment: CDR1 MNHEY and CDR2 SMNVEV (reference sequence). CDR3 length: 16 residues. V gave up 5 bases and J gave up 3 bases; unmatched junction bases: 10. The CDR3: CASSPRSGGGTDTQYF. In DNA form, the CDR3 reads TGTGCCAGCAGTCCAAGAAGCGGGGGCGGGACAGATACGCAGTATTTT.

The V gene is TRBV7-3, the J gene TRBJ1-1, with D perhaps TRBD1 (5 bases). The ends were cut back, 0 bases at V and 1 base at J, with 9 bases in the middle. Germline lookup yields CDR1 SGHTA and CDR2 FQGTGA. This CDR3 has 15 amino acids. CDR3 sequence (DNA): TGTGCCAGCAGCTTAACGGGGCAGCAGAACACTGAAGCTTTCTTT. Encoded protein: CASSLTGQQNTEAFF.

This clone was found a few times. This CDR3 is also generated by other DNA sequences in the sample. The genes are TRBV7-9 and TRBJ1-4; 10 nucleotides match TRBD1. The trim removed 5 bases at V and 8 bases at J, leaving 5 bases unmatched. The CDR3 has 14 amino acids. Per germline, CDR1 SEHNR and CDR2 FQNEAQ (reference sequence). The CDR3 protein is CASSPGQGNEKLFF. CDR3 DNA: TGTGCCAGCAGCCCGGGACAGGGGAACGAAAAACTGTTTTTT. The variable domain in full, with the rest retrieved from reference TRBV7-9 and TRBJ1-4, is DTGVSQNPRHKITKRGQNVTFRCDPISEHNRLYWYRQTLGQGPEFLTYFQNEAQLEKSRLLSDRFSAERPKGSFSTLEIQRTEQGDSAMYLCASSPGQGNEKLFFGSGTQLSVL.

J is TRBJ2-7 and V is TRBV7-6; D gene unclear. The CDR3 sequence is 14 residues long. V was cut by 2 bases and J by 4 bases, with 12 bases left in between. Germline V CDR1 and CDR2: SGHVS, FNYEAQ. The CDR3 sequence is CASSLLPQIYEQYF. Written as DNA, the CDR3 is TGTGCCAGCAGCTTACTCCCGCAGATATACGAGCAGTACTTC.

The genes are TRBV27 and TRBJ1-2, with TRBD1 as a possible D gene (5 bases). Trimming took 3 bases from V and 5 from J, leaving 16 bases between them. The CDR3 is made up of 15 amino acids. CDR1 and CDR2 from the germline V gene are MNHEY and SMNVEV (reference sequence). CDR3 nucleotides: TGTGCCAGCAGTTTGGCAGGGAATGGGTTTTATGGCTACACCTTC. Residues: CASSLAGNGFYGYTF.

This clone showed up just once. The gene calls are TRBV19 and TRBJ2-7, with D unclear. V was pared by 6 bases and J by 5 bases, with 11 bases between. From germline, CDR1 is LNHDA and CDR2 SQIVND (reference sequence). The CDR3 sequence is 12 residues long. CDR3: CASSDGRDEQYF. The CDR3 DNA follows: TGTGCCAGTAGCGATGGTCGGGACGAGCAGTACTTC.

This clone was seen a few times. The J gene is TRBJ2-3, the V gene TRBV4-3; perhaps TRBD2 as D (8 bases). The length of the CDR3 is 16 residues. The V end lost 2 bases, the J end lost 3 bases, and 15 bases lay between the germline ends. In germline, CDR1 is LGHNA, CDR2 YSLEER. CDR3 amino acids: CASSQRAGGQTDTQYF. CDR3 sequence (DNA): TGCGCCAGCAGCCAAAGGGCGGGGGGACAGACAGATACGCAGTATTTT.

This chain uses TRBV15 with TRBJ2-7; D gene unclear. V gave up 4 bases and J gave up 5 bases, with 15 bases separating them. CDR1 and CDR2 from the germline V gene are LNHNV and YYDKDF (reference sequence). CDR3 size: 14 residues. The CDR3 reads CATSTRVHQDEQYF. CDR3 sequence (DNA): TGTGCCACCAGCACACGGGTTCATCAAGACGAGCAGTACTTC.

This clone has only a few counts. The chain combines TRBV29-1 with TRBJ2-7; 8 nucleotides agree with TRBD1. V trimming: 7 bases; J trimming: 3 bases; junction bases outside the gene matches: 14. The CDR3 extends over 15 amino acids. Germline CDR1 is SQVTM and CDR2 is ANQGSEA. CDR3 nucleotides: TGCAGCGGGCCAGCGCAGGGGGCCAACCTCTACGAGCAGTACTTC. Translated: CSGPAQGANLYEQYF.

The V gene is TRBV13, the J gene TRBJ2-5; possible D gene TRBD2, 6 bases. The V end was cut by 5 bases, the J end by 5 bases, with 21 bases between. Germline CDR1 and CDR2: PRHDT and FYEKMQ (reference sequence). The CDR3 loop spans 16 amino acids. The CDR3 spells CASSASRVGGEETQYF. For the CDR3, the DNA is TGTGCCAGCAGCGCCTCCCGGGTGGGGGGAGAGGAGACCCAGTACTTC.

This clone is a singleton in its sample. This rearrangement joins TRBV2 to TRBJ1-1; TRBD1 agrees at 12 bases. Germline CDR1 SNHLY, CDR2 FYNNEI. The junction had 10 bases not matched to a gene; V was cut back by 11 bases and J by 0 bases. This CDR3 spans 16 amino acids. The CDR3 loop is CAVRAGTGGVNTEAFF. Written as DNA, the CDR3 is TGTGCCGTTCGGGCCGGGACAGGGGGCGTGAACACTGAAGCTTTCTTT.

This clone was picked up a small number of times. V is TRBV18 and J is TRBJ2-1, with D hard to call. V was clipped by 2 bases and J by 6 bases, with 17 bases between them. This CDR3 has 16 amino acids. The germline V gene encodes CDR1 KGHSH and CDR2 LQKENI. The chain's CDR3 is CASSPFGAPLGNEQFF. The CDR3, as DNA: TGTGCCAGCTCACCATTCGGAGCACCCCTCGGCAATGAGCAGTTCTTC.

V usage is TRBV19 and J usage is TRBJ2-7; TRBD2 matches 7 bases. Germline assignment: CDR1 LNHDA and CDR2 SQIVND (reference sequence). The CDR3 runs 13 residues. The V gene end was trimmed by 3 bases and the J gene end by 5 bases; junction bases not matched to a gene: 4. The chain's CDR3 is CASSMTSTHEQYF. In DNA, the CDR3 is TGTGCCAGTAGTATGACTAGCACCCACGAGCAGTACTTC.

The table lists this clone with a few counts. The rearrangement links TRBV27 to TRBJ1-3; D gene uncertain. CDR1 is MNHEY and CDR2 is SMNVEV in the germline V gene (reference sequence). This CDR3 spans 15 amino acids. With 4 bases removed from V and 4 bases from J, the gap between germline ends came to 14 bases. This chain's CDR3 is CASSSRTGIGNTIYF. CDR3 DNA: TGTGCCAGCAGTTCACGGACGGGAATCGGAAACACCATATATTTT.

This sequence joins TRBV5-1 and TRBJ2-3, with D possibly matching TRBD1 (5 bases). The CDR3 is 15 residues long. The germline V and J ends were trimmed by 5 bases and 2 bases, with 15 bases remaining between them. Germline values: CDR1 SGHRS, CDR2 YFSETQ. This chain's CDR3 is CASSFTGANTDTQYF. The CDR3 region has the DNA TGCGCCAGCAGTTTTACAGGAGCGAACACAGATACGCAGTATTTT.

As DNA, the CDR3 is TGTGCCAGCAGCTTCAGGGACACAGATACGCAGTATTTT. Translated: CASSFRDTDTQYF. The chain couples TRBV7-9 to TRBJ2-3; a possible D gene is TRBD1 (5 bases). The CDR3 runs to 13 residues. CDR1 SEHNR and CDR2 FQNEAQ come from the germline V gene (reference sequence). Trimming cost V 3 bases and J 2 bases, with 6 bases left between them.

The J gene is TRBJ2-1, the V gene TRBV9; D not resolved. V was trimmed by 4 bases and J by 10 bases, leaving 9 bases between them. Germline-derived CDR1 and CDR2 are SGDLS and YYNGEE. The CDR3 length is 11 residues. CDR3 amino acids: CASSSNREQFF. In DNA, the CDR3 is TGTGCCAGCAGCTCTAACAGAGAGCAGTTCTTC.

The CDR3 DNA is TGTGCCACCAGCAGAGAGGCAATCGTCCCTAGCTCCTACAATGAGCAGTTCTTC. Residues: CATSREAIVPSSYNEQFF. This sequence joins TRBV15 and TRBJ2-1; no clear D. This CDR3 region has 18 residues. V lost 0 bases, J lost 0 bases, and 15 bases lay in between. CDR1 is LNHNV and CDR2 is YYDKDF in the germline V gene (reference sequence).

CDR3 bases: TGCGCCAGCAGCCTGGTCCCTAGCGGGAGTCATCACGAGCAGTACTTC. Its translation is CASSLVPSGSHHEQYF. This chain connects TRBV4-1 to TRBJ2-5; TRBD2 matches at 10 bases. The DNA matches TRBJ2-7 better at its end, which makes the J call doubtful. CDR1 is MGHRA, CDR2 YSYEKL, per germline. The CDR3 runs 16 residues.

The chain joins TRBV28 to TRBJ2-1; a possible D gene is TRBD1 (5 bases). Trimming stripped 2 bases from V and 5 bases from J, with 16 bases between. This CDR3 is built from 16 residues. Germline V gives CDR1 MDHEN, CDR2 SYDVKM. The CDR3 reads CASSLRGLQLNNEQFF. DNA of the CDR3: TGTGCCAGCAGTTTAAGGGGTCTCCAATTGAACAATGAGCAGTTCTTC.

CDR3 nucleotide sequence: TGTGCCAGCAGCTTTACAGCAGTACAAGAGACCCAGTACTTC. This encodes CASSFTAVQETQYF. The chain employs TRBV11-2 and TRBJ2-5; D gene uncertain. Germline V gene lookup returns CDR1 SGHAT and CDR2 FQNNGV. The CDR3 has 14 amino acids. V was pared by 3 bases and J by 2 bases, with 10 bases between.